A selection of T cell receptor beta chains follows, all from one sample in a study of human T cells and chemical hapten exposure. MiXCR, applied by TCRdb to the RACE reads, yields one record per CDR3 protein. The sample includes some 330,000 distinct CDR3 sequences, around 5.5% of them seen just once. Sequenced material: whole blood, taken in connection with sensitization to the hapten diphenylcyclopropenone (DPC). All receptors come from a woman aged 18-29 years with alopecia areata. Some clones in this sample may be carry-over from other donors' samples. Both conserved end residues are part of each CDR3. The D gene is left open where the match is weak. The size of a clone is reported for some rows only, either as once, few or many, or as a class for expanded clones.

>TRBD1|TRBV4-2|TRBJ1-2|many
TGTGCCAGCAGCCAAGATCAGGGGGCGGGGAACTATGGCTACACCTTC
CASSQDQGAGNYGYTF
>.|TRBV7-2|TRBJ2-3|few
TGTGCCAGCAGCTTAAGGGCAGTCACAGATACGCAGTATTTT
CASSLRAVTDTQYF
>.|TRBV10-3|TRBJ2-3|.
TGTGCCATCAGATTAACAGGAACTAGCACAGATACGCAGTATTTT
CAIRLTGTSTDTQYF
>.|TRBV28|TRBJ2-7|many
TGTGCCAGCAGTTTCTTGGACGGGCAGTACTTC
CASSFLDGQYF
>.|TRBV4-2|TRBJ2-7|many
TGTGCCAGCAGCCAAGATCTCCCGGCCGGTCCCTACGAGCAGTACTTC
CASSQDLPAGPYEQYF
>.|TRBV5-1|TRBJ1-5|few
TGCGCCAGCAGCTCCCGGGGAGTCAGCAATCAGCCCCAGCATTTT
CASSSRGVSNQPQHF
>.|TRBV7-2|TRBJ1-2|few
TGTGCCAGCAGCTTAGAAGGTTTGCGGACGGATGGCTACACCTTC
CASSLEGLRTDGYTF
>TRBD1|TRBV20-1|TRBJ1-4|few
TGCAGTGCCCCCAGGGGGGTTCCCGGGACTAATGAAAAACTGTTTTTT
CSAPRGVPGTNEKLFF
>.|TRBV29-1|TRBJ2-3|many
TGCAGCGTGCTAAGACAGGGACTGAGCACAGATACGCAGTATTTT
CSVLRQGLSTDTQYF
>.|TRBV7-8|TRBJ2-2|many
TGTGCCAGCAGCCCCCGTGTCACCGGGGAGCTGTTTTTT
CASSPRVTGELFF
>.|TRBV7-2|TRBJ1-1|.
TGTGCCAGCAGCTTAGCGGAATCTGGTATCTCTGAAGCTTTCTTT
CASSLAESGISEAFF
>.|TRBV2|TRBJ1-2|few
TGTGCCAGCAGTGAAAGTAGCCATGGCTACACCTTC
CASSESSHGYTF
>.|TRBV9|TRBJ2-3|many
TGTGCCAGCAGCGTAGGGGGGGCCCGCACAGATACGCAGTATTTT
CASSVGGARTDTQYF
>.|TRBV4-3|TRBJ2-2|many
TGCGCCAGCAGCCAAGAGGGGACTCCCCTCGCCGGGGAGCTGTTTTTT
CASSQEGTPLAGELFF
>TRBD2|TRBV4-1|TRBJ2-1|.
TGCGCCAGCAGCCTACTAGCGGGGGTACCAGGGCAGTTCTTC
CASSLLAGVPGQFF
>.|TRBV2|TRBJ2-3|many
TGTGCCAGCAGACCATTTCGGGACAGCACAGATACGCAGTATTTT
CASRPFRDSTDTQYF
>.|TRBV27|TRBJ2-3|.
TGTGCCAGCAGTCCTCTCGCATATAGCACAGATACGCAGTATTTT
CASSPLAYSTDTQYF
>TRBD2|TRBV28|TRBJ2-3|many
TGTGCCAGCAGTACGGGGGGGCCTACAGATACGCAGTATTTT
CASSTGGPTDTQYF
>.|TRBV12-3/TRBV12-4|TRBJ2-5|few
TGTGCCAGCAGTTTAGGGGGGACCATGCCCGAAGAGACCCAGTACTTC
CASSLGGTMPEETQYF
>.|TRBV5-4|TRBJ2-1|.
TGTGCCAGCAGCTCAGACCCGGGGCCCTACAATGAGCAGTTCTTC
CASSSDPGPYNEQFF
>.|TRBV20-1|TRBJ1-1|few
TGCAGTGCTAGGAACTGGGGGGGGGACCCTGAAGCTTTCTTT
CSARNWGGDPEAFF
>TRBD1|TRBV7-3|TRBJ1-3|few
TGTGCCAGCAGCCGACAGGGTTCTGGAAACACCATATATTTT
CASSRQGSGNTIYF
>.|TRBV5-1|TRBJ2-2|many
TGCGCCAGCAGCTTGTTGGGGGCCGGGGAGCTGTTTTTT
CASSLLGAGELFF
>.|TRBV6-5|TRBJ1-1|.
TGTGCCAGCAGTTACCCGGGGAGTGCTGAAGCTTTCTTT
CASSYPGSAEAFF
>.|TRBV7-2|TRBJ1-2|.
TGTGCCAGCAGCTTAGAACGGTATGGTGGCTACACCTTC
CASSLERYGGYTF
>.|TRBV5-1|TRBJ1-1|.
TGCGCCAGCGGGTCGGACAGCTTGAACACTGAAGCTTTCTTT
CASGSDSLNTEAFF
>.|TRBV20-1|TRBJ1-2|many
TGCAGTGCTAGAGTTCAGGACGGGGGACTTCTAACGCGGGGCTACACCTTC
CSARVQDGGLLTRGYTF
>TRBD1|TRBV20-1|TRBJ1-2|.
TGCAGTGCCTCGAGGGACAGGGATCCGGCTAACTATGGCTACACCTTC
CSASRDRDPANYGYTF
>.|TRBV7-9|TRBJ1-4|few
TGTGCCAGCAGCTTAGCCCAGGGGTTAAATGAAAAACTGTTTTTT
CASSLAQGLNEKLFF
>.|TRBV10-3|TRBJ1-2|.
TGTGCCATCATGGGCCGGGGGAGTGAGGGCTACACCTTC
CAIMGRGSEGYTF
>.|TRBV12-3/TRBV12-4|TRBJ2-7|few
TGTGCCAGCACTCAGTCCTACGAGCAGTACTTC
CASTQSYEQYF
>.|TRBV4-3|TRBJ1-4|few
TGCGCCAGCAGCCAAGCGACAGGCCGCAATGAAAAACTGTTTTTT
CASSQATGRNEKLFF
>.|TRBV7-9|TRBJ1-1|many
TGTGCCAGCAGGAAGGAGGGGGGCGCGGACACTGAAGCTTTCTTT
CASRKEGGADTEAFF
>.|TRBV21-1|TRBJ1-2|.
TGTGCCAGCAGCAACTTCCTGGCCTACACCTTC
CASSNFLAYTF
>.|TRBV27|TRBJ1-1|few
TGTGCCAGCTCAACCCCCTCGGCCTCAAGCGAAGCTTTCTTT
CASSTPSASSEAFF
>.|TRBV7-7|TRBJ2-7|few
TGTGCTAGCAGCCCGGGTGGAGGGCAGGAGCAGTACTTC
CASSPGGGQEQYF
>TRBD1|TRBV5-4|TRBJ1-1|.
TGTGCCAGCAGCTTGGGCCAGGGGGTGAAAGGGATCGACACTGAAGCTTTCTTT
CASSLGQGVKGIDTEAFF
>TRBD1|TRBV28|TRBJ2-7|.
TGTGCCAGCAGTTTCGTGACAGGGGGGGTTTACGAGCAGTACTTC
CASSFVTGGVYEQYF
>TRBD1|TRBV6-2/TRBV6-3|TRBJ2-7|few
TGTGCCAGCAGCCGGGACAGATTGAGTGAGCAGTACTTC
CASSRDRLSEQYF
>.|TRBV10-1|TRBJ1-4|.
TGCGCCAGCAGTGAGCCAAGGACGGATGCAACTAATGAAAAACTGTTTTTT
CASSEPRTDATNEKLFF
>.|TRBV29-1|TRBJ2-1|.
TGCAGCGTTGTGGGAATAGCGATCTACAATGAGCAGTTCTTC
CSVVGIAIYNEQFF
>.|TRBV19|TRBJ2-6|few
TGTGCCAGTAGTATCCCTTTCGGGGCCAACGTCCTGACTTTC
CASSIPFGANVLTF
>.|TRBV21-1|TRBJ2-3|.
TGTGCCAGCAGCAAAGAAGAGCTCCGGGCTAGGCATACGCAGTATTTT
CASSKEELRARHTQYF
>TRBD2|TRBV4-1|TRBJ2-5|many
TGCGCCAGCAGCCAAGGACTAGCGGTCCAAGAGACCCAGTACTTC
CASSQGLAVQETQYF
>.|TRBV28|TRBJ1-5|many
TGTGCCAGCAGTCGGGGTAGGGGCCGCAATCAGCCCCAGCATTTT
CASSRGRGRNQPQHF
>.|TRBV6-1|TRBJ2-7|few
TGTGCCAGCAGTGTGAGGCGGCCGGACGGTTCCCACTACGAGCAGTACTTC
CASSVRRPDGSHYEQYF
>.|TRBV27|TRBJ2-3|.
TGTGCCAGCAGTTTATATCCCGACACAGATACGCAGTATTTT
CASSLYPDTDTQYF
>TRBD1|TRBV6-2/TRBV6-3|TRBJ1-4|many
TGTGCCAGCAGTTACGGGACAGGGTACCCGCCAGCTGGTGAAAAACTGTTTTTT
CASSYGTGYPPAGEKLFF
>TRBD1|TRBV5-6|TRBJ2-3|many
TGTGCCAGCAGCCCTCGACAGGGCCTTACAGATACGCAGTATTTT
CASSPRQGLTDTQYF
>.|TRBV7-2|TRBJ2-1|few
TGTGCCAGCAGCTTAGGTCGCGTAAGCTCCTACAATGAGCAGTTCTTC
CASSLGRVSSYNEQFF
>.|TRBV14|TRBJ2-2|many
TGTGCCAGCAGCCCAGGTAGCCAGACTTACACCGGGGAGCTGTTTTTT
CASSPGSQTYTGELFF
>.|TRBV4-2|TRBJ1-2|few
TGTGCCAGCAGCCAAGATGGGGCAGGAACCTATGGCTACACCTTC
CASSQDGAGTYGYTF
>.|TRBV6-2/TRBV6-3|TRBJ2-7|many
TGTGCCAGCAGTCAAGGGCACGAGCAGTACTTC
CASSQGHEQYF